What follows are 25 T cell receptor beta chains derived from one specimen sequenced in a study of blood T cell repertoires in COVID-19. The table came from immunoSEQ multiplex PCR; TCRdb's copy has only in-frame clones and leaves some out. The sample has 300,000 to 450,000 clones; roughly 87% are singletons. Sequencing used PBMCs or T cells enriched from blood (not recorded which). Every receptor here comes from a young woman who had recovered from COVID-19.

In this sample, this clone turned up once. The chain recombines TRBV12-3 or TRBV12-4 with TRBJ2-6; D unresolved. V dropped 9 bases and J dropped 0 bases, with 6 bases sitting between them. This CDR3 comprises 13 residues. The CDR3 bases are TGTGCCAGTCTAGACTCTGGGGCCAACGTCCTGACTTTC. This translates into CASLDSGANVLTF.

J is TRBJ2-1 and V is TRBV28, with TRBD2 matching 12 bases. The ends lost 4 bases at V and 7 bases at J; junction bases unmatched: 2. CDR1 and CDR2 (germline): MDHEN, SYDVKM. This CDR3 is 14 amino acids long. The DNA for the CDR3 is TGTGCCAGCAGTTCTAGCGGGGGGGTAAATGAGCAGTTCTTC. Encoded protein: CASSSSGGVNEQFF. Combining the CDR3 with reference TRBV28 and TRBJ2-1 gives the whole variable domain DVKVTQSSRYLVKRTGEKVFLECVQDMDHENMFWYRQDPGLGLRLIYFSYDVKMKEKGDIPEGYSVSREKKERFSLILESASTNQTSMYLCASSSSGGVNEQFFGPGTRLTVL.

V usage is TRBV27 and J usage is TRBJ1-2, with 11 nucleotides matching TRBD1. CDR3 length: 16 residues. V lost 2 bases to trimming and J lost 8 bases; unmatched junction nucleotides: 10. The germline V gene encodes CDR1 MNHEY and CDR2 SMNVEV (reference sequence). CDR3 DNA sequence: TGTGCCAGCAGTTTAATCAGGACAGGGGGCATCGGCGGCTACACCTTC. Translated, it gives CASSLIRTGGIGGYTF.

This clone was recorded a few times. The CDR3, as DNA: TGTGCCTGTCTACAGGGGGCCGGCTACACCTTC. As protein: CACLQGAGYTF. The gene calls are TRBV30 and TRBJ1-2; 9 bases line up with TRBD1. The CDR3 has 11 residues. From germline, CDR1 is GTSNPN and CDR2 SVGIG (reference sequence). After removal of 6 bases from V and 8 bases from J, the junction contained 4 bases not matched to a gene.

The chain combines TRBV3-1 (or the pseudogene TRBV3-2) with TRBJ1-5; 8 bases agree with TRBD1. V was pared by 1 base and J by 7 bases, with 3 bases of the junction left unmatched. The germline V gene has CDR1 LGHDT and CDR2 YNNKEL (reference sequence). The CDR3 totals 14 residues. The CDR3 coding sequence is TGTGCCAGCAGCCAAGGACAGGGGCCACAGCCCCAGCATTTT. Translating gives CASSQGQGPQPQHF.

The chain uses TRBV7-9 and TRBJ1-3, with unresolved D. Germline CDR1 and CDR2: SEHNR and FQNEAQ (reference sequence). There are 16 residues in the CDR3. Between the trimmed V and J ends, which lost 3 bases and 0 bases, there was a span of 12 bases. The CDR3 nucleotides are TGTGCCAGCAGCTTTGGTGTCTCTAGCTCTGGAAACACCATATATTTT. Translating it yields CASSFGVSSSGNTIYF.

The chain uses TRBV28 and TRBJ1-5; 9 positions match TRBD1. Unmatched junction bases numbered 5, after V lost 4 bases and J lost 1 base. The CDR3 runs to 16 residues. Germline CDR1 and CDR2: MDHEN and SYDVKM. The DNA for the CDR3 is TGTGCCAGCAGTTCGGACAGGGGCCAAAGCAATCAGCCCCAGCATTTT. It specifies CASSSDRGQSNQPQHF.

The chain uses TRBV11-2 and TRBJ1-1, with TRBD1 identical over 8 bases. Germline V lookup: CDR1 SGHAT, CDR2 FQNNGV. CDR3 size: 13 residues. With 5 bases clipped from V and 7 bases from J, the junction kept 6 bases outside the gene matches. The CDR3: CASSIRQGIEAFF. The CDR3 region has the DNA TGTGCCAGCAGCATCCGACAGGGGATTGAAGCTTTCTTT. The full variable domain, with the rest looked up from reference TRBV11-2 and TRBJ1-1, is EAGVAQSPRYKIIEKRQSVAFWCNPISGHATLYWYQQILGQGPKLLIQFQNNGVVDDSQLPKDRFSAERLKGVDSTLKIQPAKLEDSAVYLCASSIRQGIEAFFGQGTRLTVV.

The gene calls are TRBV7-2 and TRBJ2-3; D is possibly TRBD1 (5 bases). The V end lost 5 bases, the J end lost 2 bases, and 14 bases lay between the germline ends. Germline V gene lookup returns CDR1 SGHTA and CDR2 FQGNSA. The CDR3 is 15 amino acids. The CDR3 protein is CASSPRQFNTDTQYF. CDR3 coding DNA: TGTGCCAGCAGCCCAAGACAGTTTAACACAGATACGCAGTATTTT. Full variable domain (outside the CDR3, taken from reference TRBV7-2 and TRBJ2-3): GAGVSQSPSNKVTEKGKDVELRCDPISGHTALYWYRQSLGQGLEFLIYFQGNSAPDKSGLPSDRFSAERTGGSVSTLTIQRTQQEDSAVYLCASSPRQFNTDTQYFGPGTRLTVL.

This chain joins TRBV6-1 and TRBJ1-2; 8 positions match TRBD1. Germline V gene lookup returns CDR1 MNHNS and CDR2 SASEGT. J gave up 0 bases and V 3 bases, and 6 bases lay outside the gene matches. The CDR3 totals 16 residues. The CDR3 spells CASSEFRTGPNYGYTF. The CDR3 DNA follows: TGTGCCAGCAGTGAGTTCAGGACAGGGCCTAACTATGGCTACACCTTC.

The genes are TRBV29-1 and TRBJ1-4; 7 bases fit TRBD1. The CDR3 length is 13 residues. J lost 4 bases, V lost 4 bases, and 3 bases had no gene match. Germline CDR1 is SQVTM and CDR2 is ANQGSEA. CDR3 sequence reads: CSVVGDSNEKLFF. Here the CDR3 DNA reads TGCAGCGTTGTTGGGGACAGTAATGAAAAACTGTTTTTT.

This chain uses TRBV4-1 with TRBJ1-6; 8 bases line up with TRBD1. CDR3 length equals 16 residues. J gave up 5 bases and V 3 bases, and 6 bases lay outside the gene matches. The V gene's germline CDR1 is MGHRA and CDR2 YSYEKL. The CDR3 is CASSQRTGWNNSPLHF. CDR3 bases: TGCGCCAGCAGCCAGAGGACAGGGTGGAATAATTCACCCCTCCACTTT.

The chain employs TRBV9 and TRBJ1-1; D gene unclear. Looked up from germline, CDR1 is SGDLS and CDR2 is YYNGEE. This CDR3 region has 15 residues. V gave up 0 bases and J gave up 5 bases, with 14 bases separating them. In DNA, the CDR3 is TGTGCCAGCAGCGTAGGCCCAGGACTGGTGACTGAAGCTTTCTTT. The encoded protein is CASSVGPGLVTEAFF. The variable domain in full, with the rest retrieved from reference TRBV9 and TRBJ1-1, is DSGVTQTPKHLITATGQRVTLRCSPRSGDLSVYWYQQSLDQGLQFLIQYYNGEERAKGNILERFSAQQFPDLHSELNLSSLELGDSALYFCASSVGPGLVTEAFFGQGTRLTVV.

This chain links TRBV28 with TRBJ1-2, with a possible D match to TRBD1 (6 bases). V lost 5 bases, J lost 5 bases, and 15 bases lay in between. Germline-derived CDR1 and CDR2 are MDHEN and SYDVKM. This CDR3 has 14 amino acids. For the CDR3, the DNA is TGTGCCAGCAGTCCGGGGGGGCAGCCATATGGCTACACCTTC. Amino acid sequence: CASSPGGQPYGYTF.

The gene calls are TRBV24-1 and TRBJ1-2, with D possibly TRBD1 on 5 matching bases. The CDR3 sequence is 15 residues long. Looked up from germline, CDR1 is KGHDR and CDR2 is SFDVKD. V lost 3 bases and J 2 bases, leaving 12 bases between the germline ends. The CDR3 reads CATSDNRPSNYGYTF. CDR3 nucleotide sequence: TGTGCCACCAGTGATAACAGGCCCTCCAACTATGGCTACACCTTC.

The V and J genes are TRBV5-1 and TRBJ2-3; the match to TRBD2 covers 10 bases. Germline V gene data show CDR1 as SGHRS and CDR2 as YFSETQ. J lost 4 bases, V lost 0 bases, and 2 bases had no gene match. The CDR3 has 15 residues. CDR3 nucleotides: TGCGCCAGCAGCTTGGCCGGGACTAGCGCAGATACGCAGTATTTT. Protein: CASSLAGTSADTQYF.

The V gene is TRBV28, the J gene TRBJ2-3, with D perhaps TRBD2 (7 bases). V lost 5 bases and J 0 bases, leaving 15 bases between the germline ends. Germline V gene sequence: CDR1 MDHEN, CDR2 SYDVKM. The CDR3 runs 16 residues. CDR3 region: CASSAPRGGSTDTQYF. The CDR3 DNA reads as TGTGCCAGCAGTGCCCCTAGGGGGGGGAGCACAGATACGCAGTATTTT.

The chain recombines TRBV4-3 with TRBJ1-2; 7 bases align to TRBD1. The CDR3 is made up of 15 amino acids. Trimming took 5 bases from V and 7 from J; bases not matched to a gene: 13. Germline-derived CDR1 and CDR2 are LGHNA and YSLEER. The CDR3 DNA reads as TGCGCCAGCAGCGTTCGGGACAGCGCGTTAAGTGGCTACACCTTC. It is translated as CASSVRDSALSGYTF.

CDR3 sequence: CASSQGSWAGSYEQYF. CDR3 DNA sequence: TGTGCCAGCAGCCAAGGGTCGTGGGCTGGGTCTTACGAGCAGTACTTC. The genes are TRBV3-1 (or the pseudogene TRBV3-2) and TRBJ2-7; no clear D gene. The CDR3 contains 16 residues. Looked up from germline, CDR1 is LGHDT and CDR2 is YNNKEL (reference sequence). Trimming removed 1 base at V and 4 bases at J, with 17 bases between.

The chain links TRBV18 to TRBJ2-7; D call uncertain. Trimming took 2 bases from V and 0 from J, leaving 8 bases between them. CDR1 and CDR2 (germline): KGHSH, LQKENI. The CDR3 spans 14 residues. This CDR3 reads CASSPGLTSYEQYF. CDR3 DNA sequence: TGTGCCAGCTCACCAGGGCTCACCTCCTACGAGCAGTACTTC. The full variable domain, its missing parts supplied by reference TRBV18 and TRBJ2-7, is NAGVMQNPRHLVRRRGQEARLRCSPMKGHSHVYWYRQLPEEGLKFMVYLQKENIIDESGMPKERFSAEFPKEGPSILRIQQVVRGDSAAYFCASSPGLTSYEQYFGPGTRLTVT.

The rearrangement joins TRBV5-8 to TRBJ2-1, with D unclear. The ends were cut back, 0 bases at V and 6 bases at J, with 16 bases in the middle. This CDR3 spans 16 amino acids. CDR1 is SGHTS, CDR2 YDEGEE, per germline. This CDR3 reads CASSLGRQLWVNEQFF. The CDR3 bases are TGTGCCAGCAGCTTGGGTCGACAATTATGGGTCAATGAGCAGTTCTTC.

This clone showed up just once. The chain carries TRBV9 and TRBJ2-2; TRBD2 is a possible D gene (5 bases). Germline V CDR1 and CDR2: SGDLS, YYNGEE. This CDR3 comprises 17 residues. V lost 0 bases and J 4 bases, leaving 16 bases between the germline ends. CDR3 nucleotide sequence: TGTGCCAGCAGCGTAGGAGGGCGGATCTCGGGCACCGGGGAGCTGTTTTTT. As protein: CASSVGGRISGTGELFF.

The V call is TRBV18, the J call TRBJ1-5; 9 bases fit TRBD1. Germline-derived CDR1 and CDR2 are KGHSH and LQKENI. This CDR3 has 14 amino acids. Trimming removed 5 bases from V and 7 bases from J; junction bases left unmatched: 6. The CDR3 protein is CASSETGGEQPQHF. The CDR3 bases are TGTGCCAGCTCAGAGACAGGGGGTGAACAGCCCCAGCATTTT. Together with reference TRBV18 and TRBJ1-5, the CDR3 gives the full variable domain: NAGVMQNPRHLVRRRGQEARLRCSPMKGHSHVYWYRQLPEEGLKFMVYLQKENIIDESGMPKERFSAEFPKEGPSILRIQQVVRGDSAAYFCASSETGGEQPQHFGDGTRLSIL.

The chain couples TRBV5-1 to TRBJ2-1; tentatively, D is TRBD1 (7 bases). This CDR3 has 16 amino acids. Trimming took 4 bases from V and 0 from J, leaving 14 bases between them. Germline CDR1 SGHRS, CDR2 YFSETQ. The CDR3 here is CASSPGDRVSYNEQFF. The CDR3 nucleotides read TGCGCCAGCAGCCCGGGGGACAGAGTCTCCTACAATGAGCAGTTCTTC.

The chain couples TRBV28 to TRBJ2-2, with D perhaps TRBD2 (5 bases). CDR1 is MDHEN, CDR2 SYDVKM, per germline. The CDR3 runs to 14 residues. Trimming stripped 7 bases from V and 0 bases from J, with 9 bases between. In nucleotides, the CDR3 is TGTGCCAGCAAAGAGGGCCCGAACACCGGGGAGCTGTTTTTT. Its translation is CASKEGPNTGELFF.